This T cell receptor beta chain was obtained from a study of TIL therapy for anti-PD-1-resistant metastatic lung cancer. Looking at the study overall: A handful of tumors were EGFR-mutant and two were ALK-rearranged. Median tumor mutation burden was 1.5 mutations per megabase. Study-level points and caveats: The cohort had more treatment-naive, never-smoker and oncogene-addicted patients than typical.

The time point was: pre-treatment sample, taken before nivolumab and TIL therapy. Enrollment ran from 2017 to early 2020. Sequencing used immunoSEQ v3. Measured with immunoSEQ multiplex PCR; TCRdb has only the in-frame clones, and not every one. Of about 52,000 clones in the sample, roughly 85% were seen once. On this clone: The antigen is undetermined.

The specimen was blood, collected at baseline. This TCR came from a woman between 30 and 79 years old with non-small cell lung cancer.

CDR3 bases: TGTGCCAGTAGCCACCTTAGCGAGGGGAACACTGAAGCTTTCTTT. This encodes CASSHLSEGNTEAFF. This chain joins TRBV19 and TRBJ1-1; D is undetermined. There are 15 residues in the CDR3. V lost 6 bases, J lost 1 base, and 15 bases lay in between. Germline assignment: CDR1 LNHDA and CDR2 SQIVND (reference sequence).